The 31 T cell receptor beta chains given below trace back to one sample, sequenced in a study of T cell responses to AZD1222 COVID-19 vaccine. Clones were sequenced by immunoSEQ multiplex PCR, and TCRdb holds only the in-frame ones, with some missing. Of about 100,000 clones listed, approximately 89% are singletons. Sequencing was performed on peripheral blood, taken on day 0 of MenACWY control vaccination. Receptors were obtained from an adult in good health.

The J gene is TRBJ2-1, the V gene TRBV5-1, with D unclear. V dropped 2 bases and J dropped 9 bases, with 9 bases sitting between them. Germline values: CDR1 SGHRS, CDR2 YFSETQ. The CDR3 totals 12 residues. This CDR3 is CASSFGVGEQFF. The CDR3 DNA follows: TGCGCCAGCAGCTTCGGCGTCGGTGAGCAGTTCTTC.

V usage is TRBV6-2 or TRBV6-3 and J usage is TRBJ2-1; D gene unclear. V was shortened by 5 bases and J by 7 bases, with 9 bases between the two germline ends. Germline values: CDR1 MNHEY, CDR2 SVGEGT. CDR3 length: 12 residues. The CDR3 loop is CASSQVVNEQFF. CDR3 bases: TGTGCCAGCAGTCAAGTCGTTAATGAGCAGTTCTTC.

The chain is built from TRBV7-9 and TRBJ2-1; no clear D. This CDR3 has 15 residues. The V end lost 5 bases, the J end lost 3 bases, and 14 bases lay between the germline ends. Germline CDR1 is SEHNR and CDR2 is FQNEAQ (reference sequence). CDR3 amino acids: CASSAPGVDYNEQFF. The CDR3, as DNA: TGTGCCAGCAGCGCCCCTGGGGTGGACTACAATGAGCAGTTCTTC.

The chain carries TRBV7-2 and TRBJ2-2; D not resolved. The V end was cut by 0 bases, the J end by 8 bases, with 10 bases between. Germline CDR1 is SGHTA and CDR2 is FQGNSA. CDR3 length: 14 residues. For the CDR3, the DNA is TGTGCCAGCAGCTTAGCGAAGTTGTGGGGGGAGCTGTTTTTT. Amino acid sequence: CASSLAKLWGELFF.

The chain has TRBV15 and TRBJ1-6, with D tentatively TRBD1 (6 bases). The V gene's germline CDR1 is LNHNV and CDR2 YYDKDF (reference sequence). This CDR3 is built from 14 residues. The V gene lost 0 bases and the J gene lost 10 bases, with 10 bases spanning the gap. Written as DNA, the CDR3 is TGTGCCACCAGCAGAGATTGGGGGGGCTCACCCCTCCACTTT. This translates into CATSRDWGGSPLHF.

This chain links TRBV9 with TRBJ2-2; unclear D gene. The CDR3 spans 14 residues. The V gene lost 0 bases and the J gene lost 1 base, with 4 bases spanning the gap. Germline CDR1 and CDR2: SGDLS and YYNGEE. DNA for the CDR3: TGTGCCAGCAGCGTAGTTCAGAACACCGGGGAGCTGTTTTTT. Translation gives CASSVVQNTGELFF.

The rearrangement joins TRBV5-1 to TRBJ2-5, with 9 bases aligning to TRBD2. The CDR3 is made up of 15 amino acids. The trim removed 1 base at V and 5 bases at J, leaving 6 bases unmatched. In germline, CDR1 is SGHRS, CDR2 YFSETQ. The CDR3: CASSLRTSEGETQYF. CDR3 nucleotide sequence: TGCGCCAGCAGCTTGAGGACTAGCGAAGGGGAGACCCAGTACTTC.

This chain connects TRBV3-1 (or the pseudogene TRBV3-2) to TRBJ1-1; 7 bases are a match to TRBD1. This CDR3 spans 14 amino acids. The J segment lost 5 bases and the V segment lost 4 bases, leaving 7 bases of the junction unmatched. The germline V gene encodes CDR1 LGHDT and CDR2 YNNKEL (reference sequence). CDR3: CASSLEPQGTEAFF. In DNA form, the CDR3 reads TGTGCCAGCAGCCTGGAACCACAGGGGACTGAAGCTTTCTTT.

The CDR3 region has the DNA TGTGCCAGTAGTATTGACACACGGGCGGAGACCCAGTACTTC. Its translation: CASSIDTRAETQYF. The genes are TRBV19 and TRBJ2-5; D gene unclear. The CDR3 length is 14 residues. Trimming shortened V by 3 bases and J by 5 bases, and 13 bases separated the two germline ends. Germline V gives CDR1 LNHDA, CDR2 SQIVND (reference sequence). Drawing the rest from reference TRBV19 and TRBJ2-5, the complete variable domain is DGGITQSPKYLFRKEGQNVTLSCEQNLNHDAMYWYRQDPGQGLRLIYYSQIVNDFQKGDIAEGYSVSREKKESFPLTVTSAQKNPTAFYLCASSIDTRAETQYFGPGTRLLVL.

The CDR3 protein is CASSRGDSLNYGYTF. The CDR3 nucleotides are TGTGCCAGCAGCCGGGGGGACAGTCTCAACTATGGCTACACCTTC. The chain has TRBV28 and TRBJ1-2; 7 bases align to TRBD1. V trimming: 6 bases; J trimming: 2 bases; junction bases outside the gene matches: 9. This CDR3 contains 15 residues. In germline, CDR1 is MDHEN, CDR2 SYDVKM.

The chain has TRBV6-6 and TRBJ2-2, with TRBD1 matching 7 bases. CDR3 size: 14 residues. Trimming at V came to 8 bases and at J to 1 base, leaving 4 bases not matched to a gene. Germline CDR1 MNHNY, CDR2 SVGAGI (reference sequence). CDR3 DNA sequence: TGTGCCAGCCGACAGGGCCAGAACACCGGGGAGCTGTTTTTT. Translated, it gives CASRQGQNTGELFF.

This chain uses TRBV11-2 with TRBJ2-1; TRBD2 matches at 12 bases. The CDR3 is 16 amino acids. V lost 2 bases to trimming and J lost 12 bases; unmatched junction nucleotides: 11. CDR1 is SGHAT and CDR2 is FQNNGV in the germline V gene. CDR3 amino acids: CASSLTRLAGVYGQFF. The CDR3 region has the DNA TGTGCCAGCAGCTTAACTCGACTAGCGGGAGTCTATGGGCAGTTCTTC.

This clone was seen once. A read error is possible here, since a much larger clone lies one base away. This chain joins TRBV7-9 and TRBJ1-5, with unresolved D. The germline CDR1 and CDR2 sequences are SEHNR and FQNEAQ (reference sequence). The CDR3 contains 13 residues. The V gene lost 4 bases and the J gene lost 5 bases, with 9 bases spanning the gap. This chain's CDR3 is CASSSDPDQPQHF. CDR3 nucleotides: TGTGCCAGCAGCTCCGACCCCGATCAGCCCCAGCATTTT.

The chain is built from TRBV4-3 and TRBJ1-2; the D gene is possibly TRBD1 (5 bases). The V gene lost 0 bases and the J gene lost 3 bases, with 8 bases spanning the gap. There are 14 residues in the CDR3. Germline V lookup: CDR1 LGHNA, CDR2 YSLEER. Here the CDR3 reads CASSQDGGDYGYTF. CDR3 nucleotides: TGCGCCAGCAGCCAAGATGGAGGGGACTATGGCTACACCTTC.

This clone was counted once. The V gene is TRBV18, the J gene TRBJ2-7; 8 nucleotides line up with TRBD1. The CDR3 consists of 14 residues. J gave up 0 bases and V 4 bases, and 2 bases lay outside the gene matches. CDR1 and CDR2 (germline): KGHSH, LQKENI. CDR3 residues: CASSQTGGSYEQYF. In DNA, the CDR3 is TGTGCCAGCTCACAAACAGGGGGCTCCTACGAGCAGTACTTC. The whole variable domain, filled in from reference TRBV18 and TRBJ2-7, reads NAGVMQNPRHLVRRRGQEARLRCSPMKGHSHVYWYRQLPEEGLKFMVYLQKENIIDESGMPKERFSAEFPKEGPSILRIQQVVRGDSAAYFCASSQTGGSYEQYFGPGTRLTVT.

The rearrangement uses TRBV21-1 and TRBJ1-5. TRBV21-1 is classified as a pseudogene. The CDR3 spans 13 residues. DNA of the CDR3: TGTGCCAGCAGTGGTAGAAGCAATCAGCCCCAGCATTTT. It codes for CASSGRSNQPQHF.

The chain is built from TRBV7-2 and TRBJ1-3; weak D call: TRBD1 (5 bases). CDR3 length: 18 residues. Deletions cut 5 bases from V and 3 bases from J, with 23 bases between. CDR1 and CDR2 (germline): SGHTA, FQGNSA. CDR3 region: CASSPRGGRAVGGNTIYF. Here the CDR3 DNA reads TGTGCCAGCAGCCCTAGGGGTGGCAGGGCGGTTGGTGGAAACACCATATATTTT.

Only one count was recorded for this clone. The rearrangement uses TRBV29-1 and TRBJ1-1; tentative D call: TRBD1 (5 bases). V was pared by 6 bases and J by 5 bases, with 16 bases between. Per the germline V gene, CDR1 is SQVTM and CDR2 is ANQGSEA. The CDR3 covers 13 residues. For the CDR3, the DNA is TGCAGCGTCAAGGGGCGGGGACTTACTGAAGCTTTCTTT. Its protein product is CSVKGRGLTEAFF.

The chain uses TRBV5-5 and TRBJ2-5; TRBD2 agrees at 10 bases. The CDR3 is 15 residues long. Germline loops: CDR1 SGHKS, CDR2 YYEKEE (reference sequence). With V trimmed by 1 base and J by 3 bases, 3 bases remained unmatched. DNA of the CDR3: TGTGCCAGCAGCTTGAGCCTAGCGGGGGAAGAGACCCAGTACTTC. This sequence encodes CASSLSLAGEETQYF. Full variable domain (rest looked up from reference TRBV5-5 and TRBJ2-5): DAGVTQSPTHLIKTRGQQVTLRCSPISGHKSVSWYQQVLGQGPQFIFQYYEKEERGRGNFPDRFSARQFPNYSSELNVNALLLGDSALYLCASSLSLAGEETQYFGPGTRLLVL.

The chain couples TRBV5-4 to TRBJ1-2; 8 bases are shared with TRBD1. With 0 bases clipped from V and 8 bases from J, the junction kept 9 bases outside the gene matches. The CDR3 runs to 15 residues. CDR1 and CDR2 (germline): SGHNT, YYREEE (reference sequence). CDR3 in DNA: TGTGCCAGCAGCTTGGAAGGCCAGGGGGCAGGGGGCTACACCTTC. Amino acids: CASSLEGQGAGGYTF.

A note on this clone: Distinct nucleotide sequences in the sample also encode this CDR3. The rearrangement uses TRBV28 and TRBJ1-1; D is perhaps TRBD1 (6 bases). This CDR3 has 13 amino acids. CDR1 is MDHEN and CDR2 is SYDVKM in the germline V gene. Trimming removed 6 bases at V and 1 base at J, with 9 bases between. Here the CDR3 DNA reads TGTGCCAGCAGATCGGGACAGAACACTGAAGCTTTCTTT. The encoded protein is CASRSGQNTEAFF.

The rearrangement joins TRBV4-3 to TRBJ1-5; 10 bases align to TRBD1. V lost 1 base and J lost 6; bases outside the gene matches: 0. This CDR3 region has 14 residues. Germline CDR1 LGHNA, CDR2 YSLEER. CDR3 loop: CASSQGQGAQPQHF. As DNA, the CDR3 is TGCGCCAGCAGCCAAGGACAGGGGGCTCAGCCCCAGCATTTT.

V gene TRBV2 combines with J gene TRBJ1-5; possible D gene TRBD1, 6 bases. Between the trimmed V and J ends, which lost 4 bases and 0 bases, there was a span of 7 bases. The CDR3 extends over 14 amino acids. CDR1 and CDR2 (germline): SNHLY, FYNNEI. For the CDR3, the DNA is TGTGCCAGCAGTGTACAGGGTAGCAATCAGCCCCAGCATTTT. As protein: CASSVQGSNQPQHF.

J is TRBJ1-2 and V is TRBV18; the D is unclear. CDR1 is KGHSH and CDR2 is LQKENI in the germline V gene. The CDR3 spans 12 residues. V was pared by 2 bases and J by 8 bases, with 9 bases between. As DNA, the CDR3 is TGTGCCAGCTCACCAGGAGCGGAAGGCTACACCTTC. Translating gives CASSPGAEGYTF.

The chain has TRBV28 and TRBJ2-5; TRBD1 might be the D (6 bases). There are 14 residues in the CDR3. V dropped 5 bases and J dropped 3 bases, with 13 bases sitting between them. Germline V gene sequence: CDR1 MDHEN, CDR2 SYDVKM. CDR3 sequence reads: CASSMDRVEETQYF. The DNA for the CDR3 is TGTGCCAGCAGTATGGACAGAGTCGAAGAGACCCAGTACTTC.

J is TRBJ2-1 and V is TRBV7-3; 7 bases map to TRBD2. J lost 5 bases, V lost 5 bases, and 15 bases had no gene match. The CDR3 consists of 17 residues. CDR1 and CDR2 (germline): SGHTA, FQGTGA. The CDR3 protein is CASSQRAGEPLHNEQFF. The CDR3, as DNA: TGTGCCAGCAGCCAAAGGGCGGGGGAGCCCTTACACAATGAGCAGTTCTTC.

This clone has more than one count but fewer than ten. The chain joins TRBV2 to TRBJ2-1; D possibly matches TRBD1 or TRBD2 (6 bases each). The CDR3 has 15 residues. CDR1 and CDR2 (germline): SNHLY, FYNNEI. V lost 3 bases and J lost 4, with 13 bases in between. CDR3 DNA sequence: TGTGCCAGCAGTGACGGCGGAGGGGGTTACAATGAGCAGTTCTTC. This gives the protein CASSDGGGGYNEQFF.

The chain has TRBV5-4 and TRBJ2-3; maybe TRBD2 (6 bases). Germline V lookup: CDR1 SGHNT, CDR2 YYREEE (reference sequence). There are 14 residues in the CDR3. Trimming left V 3 bases short and J 0 bases short, with 8 bases between. Here the CDR3 DNA reads TGTGCCAGCAGCTCCGGGACTAGCACAGATACGCAGTATTTT. It codes for CASSSGTSTDTQYF.

The chain has TRBV6-4 and TRBJ2-1; tentatively, D is TRBD2 (6 bases). V dropped 6 bases and J dropped 9 bases, with 21 bases sitting between them. The CDR3 is 15 amino acids. Per the germline V gene, CDR1 is MRHNA and CDR2 is SNTAGT. The CDR3 is CASSRRGGARAEQFF. The CDR3 coding sequence is TGTGCCAGCAGCCGCCGGGGCGGGGCGCGGGCTGAGCAGTTCTTC.

The chain is built from TRBV5-3 and TRBJ1-1, with 7 bases fitting TRBD1. TRBV5-3 is designated an ORF whose function remains uncertain. This CDR3 region has 15 residues. The junction had 6 bases not matched to a gene; V was cut back by 0 bases and J by 4 bases. DNA of the CDR3: TGTGCCAGAAGCTTGGGGACAGGACGCAGCACTGAAGCTTTCTTT. Protein: CARSLGTGRSTEAFF.

The chain carries TRBV27 and TRBJ1-2, with no clear D. V lost 6 bases and J 8 bases, leaving 13 bases between the germline ends. Germline CDR1 and CDR2: MNHEY and SMNVEV (reference sequence). CDR3 length equals 12 residues. CDR3 bases: TGTGCCAGCAGGGTATCCGGGCCGGGCTACACCTTC. Amino acids: CASRVSGPGYTF.